A single sample gave rise to the 19 T cell receptor beta chains below, sequenced in a study of blood T cell repertoires in COVID-19. Profiling relied on immunoSEQ multiplex PCR, and the TCRdb table lists in-frame clones only, not all of them. The table shows over 150,000 clones, with approximately 80% occurring only once. The sample comprised peripheral blood. The receptor source for this set is a woman in her fifties or sixties with acute or convalescent COVID-19.

The chain carries TRBV30 and TRBJ1-5; tentatively, D is TRBD1 (6 bases). V was trimmed by 5 bases and J by 2 bases, leaving 13 bases between them. The CDR3 has 14 amino acids. Germline V gene lookup returns CDR1 GTSNPN and CDR2 SVGIG (reference sequence). In nucleotides, the CDR3 is TGTGCCTGGGGACATAAGGGGGGCAATCAGCCCCAGCATTTT. Translating gives CAWGHKGGNQPQHF.

The chain employs TRBV2 and TRBJ1-4; unclear D gene. CDR3 length equals 14 residues. Per germline, CDR1 SNHLY and CDR2 FYNNEI. Trimming removed 8 bases from V and 0 bases from J, with 10 bases in between. CDR3 sequence reads: CASGVGTTNEKLFF. Written as DNA, the CDR3 is TGTGCCAGCGGGGTCGGGACAACTAATGAAAAACTGTTTTTT.

With regard to this clone: One junction end disagrees with the germline gene, perhaps due to a read error. The chain carries TRBV6-2 or TRBV6-3 and TRBJ2-7; 7 nucleotides match TRBD2. In germline, CDR1 is MNHEY, CDR2 SVGEGT. The CDR3 has 15 residues. The CDR3 is CASSPYGGTIKVSIF. The CDR3 nucleotides read TGTGCCAGCAGCCCCTATGGCGGGACTATAAAAGTCTCCATCTTC.

The V and J genes are TRBV5-1 and TRBJ1-4; TRBD1 agrees at 10 bases. V was clipped by 4 bases and J by 7 bases; unmatched bases: 4. Per germline, CDR1 SGHRS and CDR2 YFSETQ. CDR3 length: 14 amino acids. The CDR3 coding sequence is TGCGCCAGCAGCCCGGGGACAGGGGCTGAAAAACTGTTTTTT. Translation: CASSPGTGAEKLFF.

This clone has ten or more counts. The rearrangement joins TRBV19 to TRBJ1-5; 9 nucleotides agree with TRBD1. Germline V gives CDR1 LNHDA, CDR2 SQIVND (reference sequence). The trim removed 7 bases at V and 4 bases at J, leaving 8 bases unmatched. The CDR3 extends over 15 amino acids. CDR3 in amino acids: CASTTTDRGNQPQHF. Here the CDR3 DNA reads TGTGCCAGTACGACGACGGACAGGGGAAATCAGCCCCAGCATTTT.

This rearrangement joins TRBV5-1 to TRBJ1-2; no firm D call. This CDR3 region has 12 residues. Germline assignment: CDR1 SGHRS and CDR2 YFSETQ. V lost 0 bases to trimming and J lost 8 bases, with 8 bases between them. The CDR3 is CASSLGAGGYTF. CDR3 nucleotides: TGCGCCAGCAGCTTGGGGGCTGGGGGCTACACCTTC.

V and J are TRBV2 and TRBJ1-5; D gene unclear. The CDR3 is made up of 13 amino acids. V gave up 4 bases and J gave up 6 bases, with 10 bases separating them. Per germline, CDR1 SNHLY and CDR2 FYNNEI. DNA of the CDR3: TGTGCCAGCAGTGTAAATTTCGGTCAGCCCCAGCATTTT. Its protein is CASSVNFGQPQHF.

J is TRBJ1-3 and V is TRBV2; 8 positions agree with TRBD1. V shed 5 bases, J shed 0 bases, and the junction held 3 bases outside the gene matches. This CDR3 is 15 amino acids long. The V gene's germline CDR1 is SNHLY and CDR2 FYNNEI. The CDR3 region is CASSRDRPSGNTIYF. Here the CDR3 DNA reads TGTGCCAGCAGTAGGGACAGGCCCTCTGGAAACACCATATATTTT.

The chain is built from TRBV5-8 and TRBJ2-1; TRBD1 agrees at 8 bases. V was pared by 0 bases and J by 0 bases, with 5 bases of the junction left unmatched. The germline gives CDR1 SGHTS, CDR2 YDEGEE. The CDR3 runs 17 residues. The CDR3 nucleotides read TGTGCCAGCAGCTTGGGGGACAGGTCGAGCTCCTACAATGAGCAGTTCTTC. It encodes CASSLGDRSSSYNEQFF. The full variable domain, its missing parts supplied by reference TRBV5-8 and TRBJ2-1, is EAGVTQSPTHLIKTRGQQATLRCSPISGHTSVYWYQQALGLGLQFLLWYDEGEERNRGNFPPRFSGRQFPNYSSELNVNALELEDSALYLCASSLGDRSSSYNEQFFGPGTRLTVL.

This chain uses TRBV4-3 with TRBJ2-3; D is undetermined. This CDR3 has 15 residues. The germline V gene has CDR1 LGHNA and CDR2 YSLEER. V was shortened by 0 bases and J by 4 bases, with 11 bases between the two germline ends. The CDR3 spells CASSQESLVPDTQYF. The CDR3 nucleotides are TGCGCCAGCAGCCAAGAGAGCCTAGTCCCAGATACGCAGTATTTT.

The DNA for the CDR3 is TGTGCCAGCAGCGAGCCGCAGGGGCTGAGCACTGAAGCTTTCTTT. Its translation: CASSEPQGLSTEAFF. The J gene is TRBJ1-1, the V gene TRBV11-2, with D possibly being TRBD1 (6 bases). The germline gives CDR1 SGHAT, CDR2 FQNNGV. The CDR3 consists of 15 residues. The V gene lost 5 bases and the J gene lost 4 bases, with 17 bases spanning the gap.

This chain joins TRBV6-6 and TRBJ1-1; D perhaps matches TRBD1 (5 bases). CDR1 is MNHNY and CDR2 is SVGAGI in the germline V gene (reference sequence). This CDR3 has 14 amino acids. V was clipped by 7 bases and J by 2 bases, with 14 bases between them. The DNA of the CDR3 is TGTGCCAGCATCCCCGGGGGGGGTAACACTGAAGCTTTCTTT. Translation gives CASIPGGGNTEAFF.

The chain has TRBV19 and TRBJ2-3, with 10 bases that match TRBD2. Unmatched junction bases numbered 20, after V lost 5 bases and J lost 6 bases. CDR3 length: 19 amino acids. Germline values: CDR1 LNHDA, CDR2 SQIVND (reference sequence). CDR3 nucleotides: TGTGCCAGTAGTCCGAGGGTCCCGACTAGCGGGCCCCTGGGGGATACGCAGTATTTT. Translation: CASSPRVPTSGPLGDTQYF.

The rearrangement uses TRBV18 and TRBJ1-6; possibly TRBD1 for D (5 bases). Germline CDR1 is KGHSH and CDR2 is LQKENI. The ends were cut back, 0 bases at V and 0 bases at J, with 6 bases in the middle. This CDR3 has 16 residues. CDR3 DNA sequence: TGTGCCAGCTCACCACCGGGGGGCTCCTATAATTCACCCCTCCACTTT. This sequence encodes CASSPPGGSYNSPLHF.

The sample holds a few counts of this clone. V gene TRBV13 combines with J gene TRBJ2-7; 15 bases are a match to TRBD2. The length of the CDR3 is 16 residues. Trimming removed 4 bases from V and 4 bases from J; junction bases left unmatched: 5. Germline V gene lookup returns CDR1 PRHDT and CDR2 FYEKMQ (reference sequence). This chain's CDR3 is CASSSMGTSGGYEQYF. In DNA form, the CDR3 reads TGTGCCAGCAGCTCAATGGGGACTAGCGGGGGGTACGAGCAGTACTTC. Full variable domain (missing parts from reference TRBV13 and TRBJ2-7): AAGVIQSPRHLIKEKRETATLKCYPIPRHDTVYWYQQGPGQDPQFLISFYEKMQSDKGSIPDRFSAQQFSDYHSELNMSSLELGDSALYFCASSSMGTSGGYEQYFGPGTRLTVT.

The CDR3 spells CSASNPGLAGGHLEQYF. The CDR3 nucleotides read TGCAGTGCTAGTAACCCCGGACTAGCGGGGGGCCACCTGGAGCAGTACTTC. The rearrangement uses TRBV20-1 and TRBJ2-7; 14 bases are shared with TRBD2. This CDR3 has 17 residues. V lost 3 bases to trimming and J lost 7 bases; unmatched junction nucleotides: 14. Germline CDR1 is DFQATT and CDR2 is SNEGSKA (reference sequence).

The chain links TRBV29-1 to TRBJ2-7; TRBD2 aligns across 9 bases. CDR1 and CDR2 (germline): SQVTM, ANQGSEA. CDR3 size: 15 residues. V was pared by 1 base and J by 5 bases, with 9 bases of the junction left unmatched. This CDR3 reads CSVEVPSGIQDEQYF. Written as DNA, the CDR3 is TGCAGCGTTGAAGTACCTAGCGGGATTCAGGACGAGCAGTACTTC.

This clone appeared once. This rearrangement joins TRBV7-2 to TRBJ1-1; possible D gene TRBD1, 5 bases. This CDR3 is 11 amino acids long. V lost 5 bases and J lost 9, with 10 bases in between. Germline CDR1 SGHTA, CDR2 FQGNSA. The CDR3, as DNA: TGTGCCAGCAGCAGACAGAACAAAGCTTTCTTT. Encoded protein: CASSRQNKAFF.

This clone has just one count. V is TRBV6-2 or TRBV6-3 and J is TRBJ1-5; TRBD1 is a possible D gene (6 bases). V was pared by 5 bases and J by 0 bases, with 14 bases between. The germline V gene has CDR1 MNHEY and CDR2 SVGEGT. The CDR3 runs 16 residues. In DNA form, the CDR3 reads TGTGCCAGCAGTATAGGACAGCTAAATAGCAATCAGCCCCAGCATTTT. Translating it yields CASSIGQLNSNQPQHF.